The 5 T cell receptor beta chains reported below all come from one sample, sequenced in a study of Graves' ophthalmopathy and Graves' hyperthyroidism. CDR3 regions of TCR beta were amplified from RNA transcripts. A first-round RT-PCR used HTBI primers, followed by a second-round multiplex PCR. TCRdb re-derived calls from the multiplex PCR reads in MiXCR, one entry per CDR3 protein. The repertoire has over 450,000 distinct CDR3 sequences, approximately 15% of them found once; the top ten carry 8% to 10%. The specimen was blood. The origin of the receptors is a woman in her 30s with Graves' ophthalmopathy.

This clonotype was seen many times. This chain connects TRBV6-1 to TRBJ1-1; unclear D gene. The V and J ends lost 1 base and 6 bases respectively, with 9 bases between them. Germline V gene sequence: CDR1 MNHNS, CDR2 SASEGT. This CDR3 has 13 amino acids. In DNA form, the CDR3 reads TGTGCCAGCAGTGAAGAAGGGTGGGCTGAAGCTTTCTTT. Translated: CASSEEGWAEAFF.

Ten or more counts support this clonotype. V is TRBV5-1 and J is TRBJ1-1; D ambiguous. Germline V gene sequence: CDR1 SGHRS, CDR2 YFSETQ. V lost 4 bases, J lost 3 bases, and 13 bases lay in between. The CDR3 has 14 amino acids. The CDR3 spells CASSPSTGDTEAFF. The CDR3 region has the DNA TGCGCCAGCAGCCCTTCGACGGGCGACACTGAAGCTTTCTTT.

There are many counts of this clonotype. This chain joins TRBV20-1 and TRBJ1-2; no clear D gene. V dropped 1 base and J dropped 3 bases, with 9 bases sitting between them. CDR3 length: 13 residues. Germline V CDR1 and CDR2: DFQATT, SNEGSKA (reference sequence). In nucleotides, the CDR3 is TGCAGTGCTAGAGTTGGCAGTCACTATGGCTACACCTTC. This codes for CSARVGSHYGYTF.

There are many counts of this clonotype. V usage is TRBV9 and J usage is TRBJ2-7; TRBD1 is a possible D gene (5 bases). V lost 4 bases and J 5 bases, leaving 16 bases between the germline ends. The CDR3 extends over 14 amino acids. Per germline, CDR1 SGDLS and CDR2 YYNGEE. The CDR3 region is CASSPWDRGHEQYF. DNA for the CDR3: TGTGCCAGCAGCCCCTGGGATAGGGGCCACGAGCAGTACTTC.

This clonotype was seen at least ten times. The CDR3 region is CATSREGGGGAFF. For the CDR3, the DNA is TGTGCCACCAGCAGAGAAGGGGGCGGGGGAGCTTTCTTT. The J gene is TRBJ1-1, the V gene TRBV15; TRBD1 matches at 7 bases. After removal of 0 bases from V and 10 bases from J, the junction contained 5 bases not matched to a gene. The CDR3 loop spans 13 amino acids. CDR1 is LNHNV and CDR2 is YYDKDF in the germline V gene (reference sequence).